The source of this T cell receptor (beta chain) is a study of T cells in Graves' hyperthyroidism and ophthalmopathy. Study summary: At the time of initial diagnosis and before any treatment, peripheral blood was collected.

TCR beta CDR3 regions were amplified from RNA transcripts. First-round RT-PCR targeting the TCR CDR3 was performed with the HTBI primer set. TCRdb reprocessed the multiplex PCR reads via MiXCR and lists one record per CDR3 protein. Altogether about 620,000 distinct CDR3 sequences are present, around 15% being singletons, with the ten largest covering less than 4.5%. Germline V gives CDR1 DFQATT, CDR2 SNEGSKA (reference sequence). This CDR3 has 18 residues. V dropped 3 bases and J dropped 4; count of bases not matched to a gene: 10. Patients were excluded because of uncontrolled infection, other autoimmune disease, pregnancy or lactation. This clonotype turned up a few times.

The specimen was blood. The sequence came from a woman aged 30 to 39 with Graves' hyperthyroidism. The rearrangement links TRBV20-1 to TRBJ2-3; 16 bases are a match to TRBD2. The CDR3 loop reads CSARGPGLAGGPPDTQYF. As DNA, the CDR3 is TGCAGTGCTAGGGGGCCGGGACTAGCGGGAGGGCCCCCAGATACGCAGTATTTT.